The rows below give T cell receptor beta chains drawn from one sample of a study of cytomegalovirus exposure and HLA in healthy donors. The table came from immunoSEQ multiplex PCR; TCRdb's copy has only in-frame clones and leaves some out. The table includes around 200,000 clones, around 67% detected once. Sequencing input: PBMCs. The source is a woman aged 25 to 39 in good health and CMV-seropositive. Each CDR3 is given with its conserved first and last residue. D genes are given only for firm matches. Size tells how often a clone was seen (once, few, many) or the class of an expanded clone, and some rows leave it out.

CDR3: CASGSADTQYF; DNA: TGTGCCAGCGGATCAGCGGATACGCAGTATTTT; V: TRBV27; J: TRBJ2-3; size: -; D: -
CDR3: CASSLDGYSHEQYF; DNA: TGTGCCAGCAGCTTGGATGGATACAGCCACGAGCAGTACTTC; V: TRBV5-6; J: TRBJ2-7; size: -; D: -
CDR3: CASSESRTYEQYF; DNA: TGCGCCAGCAGTGAATCTAGAACCTACGAGCAGTACTTC; V: TRBV10-2; J: TRBJ2-7; size: -; D: -
CDR3: CASRDLEQYF; DNA: TGTGCCAGCAGGGATTTGGAGCAGTACTTC; V: TRBV6-6; J: TRBJ2-5; size: -; D: -
CDR3: CASRYPWVRAYNEQFF; DNA: TGCGCCAGCAGATACCCTTGGGTGAGGGCCTACAATGAGCAGTTCTTC; V: TRBV23-1; J: TRBJ2-1; size: -; D: -
CDR3: CASSFRRGQGDEQYF; DNA: TGTGCCAGCAGCTTTCGCAGGGGGCAGGGCGACGAGCAGTACTTC; V: TRBV7-2; J: TRBJ2-7; size: -; D: TRBD1
CDR3: CASRIGQGERGHGGTEAFF; DNA: TGTGCCAGCAGGATCGGACAGGGTGAAAGGGGGCACGGTGGCACTGAAGCTTTCTTT; V: TRBV2; J: TRBJ1-1; size: -; D: TRBD1
CDR3: CASSLKGRSSPGANVLTF; DNA: TGTGCCAGCAGCTTAAAGGGGCGCAGCTCACCTGGGGCCAACGTCCTGACTTTC; V: TRBV7-9; J: TRBJ2-6; size: -; D: -
CDR3: CASSTGTGFGEQYF; DNA: TGTGCCAGTAGCACCGGGACAGGGTTTGGGGAGCAGTACTTC; V: TRBV19; J: TRBJ2-7; size: -; D: TRBD1
CDR3: CASSREGSRTDTQYF; DNA: TGTGCCAGCAGCCGGGAAGGGAGCCGCACAGATACGCAGTATTTT; V: TRBV9; J: TRBJ2-3; size: -; D: -
CDR3: CASSIQVTVGSSTDTQYF; DNA: TGTGCCAGCAGTATTCAAGTGACTGTTGGATCTAGCACAGATACGCAGTATTTT; V: TRBV27; J: TRBJ2-3; size: -; D: -
CDR3: CASTPGQGVYEQYF; DNA: TGTGCCAGCACCCCGGGACAGGGGGTCTACGAGCAGTACTTC; V: TRBV28; J: TRBJ2-7; size: -; D: TRBD1
CDR3: CASSLFPGDNEQYF; DNA: TGTGCCAGCAGTTTATTCCCGGGAGATAACGAGCAGTACTTC; V: TRBV27; J: TRBJ2-7; size: -; D: -
CDR3: CASSFPSGSEEQYF; DNA: TGTGCCAGCAGCTTCCCTAGCGGGAGTGAGGAGCAGTACTTC; V: TRBV5-6; J: TRBJ2-7; size: -; D: TRBD2
CDR3: CASSKVGLAVPGEETQYF; DNA: TGTGCCAGTAGTAAGGTCGGACTAGCGGTCCCAGGGGAGGAGACCCAGTACTTC; V: TRBV19; J: TRBJ2-5; size: -; D: TRBD2
CDR3: CASSAGQGNQPQHF; DNA: TGCGCCAGCAGCGCAGGACAGGGGAATCAGCCCCAGCATTTT; V: TRBV5-1; J: TRBJ1-5; size: few; D: TRBD1
CDR3: CASSLREGYEQYF; DNA: TGTGCCAGCAGTTTAAGGGAGGGCTACGAGCAGTACTTC; V: TRBV27; J: TRBJ2-7; size: once; D: TRBD2
CDR3: CASSQDFDRGNQPQHF; DNA: TGTGCCAGCAGCCAAGATTTCGACAGGGGGAATCAGCCCCAGCATTTT; V: TRBV4-1; J: TRBJ1-5; size: few; D: TRBD1
CDR3: CASSESRATARGGYTF; DNA: TGTGCCAGCAGTGAATCCAGGGCGACAGCCCGCGGTGGCTACACCTTC; V: TRBV25-1; J: TRBJ1-2; size: -; D: -
CDR3: CASSSMSGTEAFF; DNA: TGCGCCAGCAGCTCAATGAGCGGCACTGAAGCTTTCTTT; V: TRBV5-1; J: TRBJ1-1; size: -; D: -
CDR3: CASSLAAGEAFF; DNA: TGTGCCAGCAGCTTAGCAGCTGGTGAAGCTTTCTTT; V: TRBV7-8; J: TRBJ1-1; size: -; D: -
CDR3: CATSGQTYEQYF; DNA: TGTGCCACTTCCGGACAGACCTACGAGCAGTACTTC; V: TRBV15; J: TRBJ2-7; size: -; D: -
CDR3: CASSQDLSSGYEQYF; DNA: TGCGCCAGCAGCCAAGATTTGTCTAGCGGATACGAGCAGTACTTC; V: TRBV4-1; J: TRBJ2-7; size: -; D: TRBD2
CDR3: CASSLYQGTEQFF; DNA: TGTGCCAGCAGTTTATATCAGGGCACTGAGCAGTTCTTC; V: TRBV27; J: TRBJ2-1; size: -; D: -
CDR3: CASSEGQGWPDTQYF; DNA: TGTGCCAGCAGTGAAGGGCAGGGTTGGCCAGATACGCAGTATTTT; V: TRBV6-1; J: TRBJ2-3; size: -; D: -
CDR3: CASSLETSGYNEQFF; DNA: TGTGCCAGCAGTTTAGAGACTAGCGGTTACAATGAGCAGTTCTTC; V: TRBV27; J: TRBJ2-1; size: -; D: TRBD2
CDR3: CATRGTGNTGELFF; DNA: TGTGCCACCCGGGGGACGGGCAACACCGGGGAGCTGTTTTTT; V: TRBV19; J: TRBJ2-2; size: -; D: -
CDR3: CASGYSRCGSYEQYF; DNA: TGTGCCAGCGGTTACTCGAGGTGCGGGAGTTACGAGCAGTACTTC; V: TRBV6-7; J: TRBJ2-7; size: -; D: TRBD2
CDR3: CSSSPSGLGSYNEQFF; DNA: TGTTCCAGCAGCCCCTCGGGACTAGGCTCCTACAATGAGCAGTTCTTC; V: TRBV7-9; J: TRBJ2-1; size: -; D: TRBD2
CDR3: CASTQLGEGYGYTF; DNA: TGTGCCAGCACTCAACTGGGGGAGGGCTATGGCTACACCTTC; V: TRBV28; J: TRBJ1-2; size: -; D: -
CDR3: CASSGLGLAGAGYEQFF; DNA: TGTGCCAGCAGTGGCCTGGGACTAGCGGGAGCAGGCTATGAGCAGTTCTTC; V: TRBV6-1; J: TRBJ2-1; size: -; D: TRBD2
CDR3: CASSDRGRGETQYF; DNA: TGTGCCAGCAGTGACAGGGGGCGCGGCGAGACCCAGTACTTC; V: TRBV6-1; J: TRBJ2-5; size: -; D: TRBD1
CDR3: CASSLYQNYEQYF; DNA: TGCGCCAGCAGCCTGTACCAGAACTACGAGCAGTACTTC; V: TRBV4-1; J: TRBJ2-7; size: -; D: -
CDR3: CASSHSGTSETYEQYF; DNA: TGTGCCAGCAGCCATAGCGGGACTTCTGAGACCTACGAGCAGTACTTC; V: TRBV7-9; J: TRBJ2-7; size: -; D: TRBD2
CDR3: CASSWVAGGPAEQFF; DNA: TGTGCCAGCAGTTGGGTAGCGGGAGGGCCGGCTGAGCAGTTCTTC; V: TRBV6-5; J: TRBJ2-1; size: -; D: TRBD2
CDR3: CASSGIISTSYNEQFF; DNA: TGTGCCAGCAGCGGCATCATATCCACCTCCTACAATGAGCAGTTCTTC; V: TRBV7-9; J: TRBJ2-1; size: -; D: -
CDR3: CASRPIGRTEAFF; DNA: TGTGCCAGCAGGCCCATTGGGAGGACTGAAGCTTTCTTT; V: TRBV5-4; J: TRBJ1-1; size: -; D: -
CDR3: CASRKGVQLPSYEQYF; DNA: TGTGCCAGCAGAAAAGGGGTCCAACTCCCCTCCTACGAGCAGTACTTC; V: TRBV27; J: TRBJ2-7; size: -; D: -
CDR3: CASSSTGTDYGYTF; DNA: TGTGCCAGCAGTTCGACAGGGACGGACTATGGCTACACCTTC; V: TRBV28; J: TRBJ1-2; size: once; D: TRBD1
CDR3: CASSPGQGASSYEQYF; DNA: TGCGCCAGCAGCCCCGGACAGGGGGCAAGCTCCTACGAGCAGTACTTC; V: TRBV5-1; J: TRBJ2-7; size: -; D: TRBD1
CDR3: CASSTPGRGHYGYTF; DNA: TGTGCCAGCAGTACCCCGGGCAGGGGCCACTATGGCTACACCTTC; V: TRBV28; J: TRBJ1-2; size: -; D: -
CDR3: CASSEGRLVMQYF; DNA: TGTGCCAGCAGTGAAGGGCGGCTAGTAATGCAGTATTTT; V: TRBV6-1; J: TRBJ2-3; size: -; D: -
CDR3: CASRLTVATNEKLFF; DNA: TGTGCCAGCAGGCTGACAGTTGCAACTAATGAAAAACTGTTTTTT; V: TRBV28; J: TRBJ1-4; size: few; D: -
CDR3: CASSPGPGANVLTF; DNA: TGCGCCAGCAGTCCAGGGCCCGGGGCCAACGTCCTGACTTTC; V: TRBV4-1; J: TRBJ2-6; size: -; D: -
CDR3: CASSEPGGAYYGYTF; DNA: TGTGCCAGCAGTGAGCCGGGGGGCGCGTACTATGGCTACACCTTC; V: TRBV25-1; J: TRBJ1-2; size: -; D: -
CDR3: CASSKGAGAREQYF; DNA: TGTGCCAGCAGTAAAGGGGCAGGGGCTCGCGAGCAGTACTTC; V: TRBV6-5; J: TRBJ2-7; size: -; D: -